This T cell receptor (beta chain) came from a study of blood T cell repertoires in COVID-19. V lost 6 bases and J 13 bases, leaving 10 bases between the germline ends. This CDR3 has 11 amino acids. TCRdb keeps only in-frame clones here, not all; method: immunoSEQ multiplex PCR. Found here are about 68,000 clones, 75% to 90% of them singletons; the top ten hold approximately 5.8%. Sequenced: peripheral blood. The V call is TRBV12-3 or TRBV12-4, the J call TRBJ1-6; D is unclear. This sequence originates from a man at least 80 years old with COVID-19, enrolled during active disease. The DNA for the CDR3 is TGTGCCAGCAGCCTCGGGTTCCCCCTCCACTTT. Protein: CASSLGFPLHF.